This T cell receptor beta chain was found in a study of early T cells in non-severe SARS-CoV-2 infection. As for the study in general: Sequenced material consisted of bulk RNA (from unsorted whole blood), and chains were unpaired. Study outcomes and limitations: The study's VDJdb matching favored anti-spike CD8 responses and missed private and CD4 specificities.

The CDR3 runs to 13 residues. Germline CDR1 and CDR2: LGHDT and YNNKEL (reference sequence). V gave up 6 bases and J gave up 1 base, with 9 bases separating them. Only a few counts were recorded for this clonotype. Its antigen is unidentified. Molecules of cDNA were individually given unique molecular identifiers that were attached to them. From the 5' RACE reads, TCRdb called clonotypes with MiXCR, one entry per CDR3 protein. The sample contains nearly 70,000 distinct CDR3 sequences, about 4.9% of which appear only once. The starting material was whole blood, obtained at baseline. The V gene is TRBV3-1, the J gene TRBJ1-1, with a tentative D call TRBD1 (5 bases). The receptor's source is an adult who was a healthcare worker with PCR-confirmed SARS-CoV-2 infection or an uninfected control (not recorded which). The donor label of this sample is uncertain. The CDR3 is CASRKTENTEAFF. The CDR3 DNA reads as TGTGCCAGCAGGAAGACAGAGAACACTGAAGCTTTCTTT.